The 22 T cell receptor beta chains in this list originate from one sample, sequenced in a study of shared clonotypes between healthy human individuals. Generated by immunoSEQ multiplex PCR, the TCRdb table keeps only in-frame clones and is missing some. The sample includes about 1.1 million clones, around 82% seen only once; the top ten take roughly 0.61%. What was sequenced was memory CD4+ T cells from PBMCs. Subset indicated: CD45RA-negative fraction. The receptor set was obtained from a man between 18 and 35 years old in good health. Some clones in this sample may be carry-over from other donors' samples.

The chain links TRBV6-5 to TRBJ1-4; D might be TRBD1 (5 bases). Germline V gene lookup returns CDR1 MNHEY and CDR2 SVGAGI. Trimming cost V 7 bases and J 5 bases, with 11 bases left between them. This CDR3 comprises 13 residues. CDR3 region: CASTWGPNEKLFF. For the CDR3, the DNA is TGTGCCAGCACCTGGGGCCCAAATGAAAAACTGTTTTTT.

This clone was seen only a few times. Other nucleotide sequences in the sample specify the same CDR3. The rearrangement joins TRBV2 to TRBJ1-2, with TRBD1 matching over 10 bases. The CDR3 has 13 residues. J gave up 6 bases and V 6 bases, and 4 bases lay outside the gene matches. Germline CDR1 and CDR2: SNHLY and FYNNEI. CDR3 nucleotides: TGTGCCAGCAGCGGACAGGGGGTCGATGGCTACACCTTC. This codes for CASSGQGVDGYTF.

The V call is TRBV11-1, the J call TRBJ1-4; D remains ambiguous. The CDR3 runs 13 residues. Trimming removed 2 bases from V and 8 bases from J, with 9 bases in between. CDR1 and CDR2 (germline): SGHAT, FQDESV (reference sequence). CDR3 sequence reads: CASSLRFSEKLFF. As DNA, the CDR3 is TGTGCCAGCAGCTTAAGGTTCAGCGAAAAACTGTTTTTT. The complete variable domain, with remaining parts taken from reference TRBV11-1 and TRBJ1-4, reads EAEVAQSPRYKITEKSQAVAFWCDPISGHATLYWYRQILGQGPELLVQFQDESVVDDSQLPKDRFSAERLKGVDSTLKIQPAELGDSAMYLCASSLRFSEKLFFGSGTQLSVL.

The chain is built from TRBV19 and TRBJ2-3; D ambiguous. V was pared by 6 bases and J by 5 bases, with 6 bases between. The CDR3 contains 11 residues. Per germline, CDR1 LNHDA and CDR2 SQIVND (reference sequence). The CDR3 loop reads CASSFGDTQYF. In nucleotides, the CDR3 is TGTGCCAGTAGCTTTGGAGATACGCAGTATTTT.

This clone appeared a few times. Within the sample, other DNA sequences also encode this same CDR3. The V call is TRBV7-2, the J call TRBJ2-1; 7 positions agree with TRBD2. This CDR3 contains 16 residues. Germline V lookup: CDR1 SGHTA, CDR2 FQGNSA. The V segment lost 5 bases and the J segment 0 bases; nucleotides outside the gene matches: 7. The CDR3 sequence: CASSPLAVNSYNEQFF. In nucleotides, the CDR3 is TGTGCCAGCAGCCCCCTAGCGGTTAACTCCTACAATGAGCAGTTCTTC.

The V call is TRBV29-1, the J call TRBJ2-7; 8 bases map to TRBD1. J lost 5 bases, V lost 5 bases, and 2 bases had no gene match. This CDR3 is 11 amino acids long. The germline CDR1 and CDR2 sequences are SQVTM and ANQGSEA. Here the CDR3 reads CSVMTGDEQYF. The CDR3 DNA reads TGCAGCGTTATGACAGGGGACGAGCAGTACTTC.

This clone was detected only a few times. This chain links TRBV21-1 with TRBJ1-5. TRBV21-1 is marked as a pseudogene. The CDR3 is 15 residues long. The CDR3 protein is CASSKGRGGNQPQHF. The CDR3 bases are TGTGCCAGCAGCAAGGGGCGGGGGGGCAATCAGCCCCAGCATTTT.

The chain joins TRBV15 to TRBJ1-3; D may be TRBD1 (5 bases). V lost 1 base and J 1 base, leaving 8 bases between the germline ends. The CDR3 is 15 amino acids. CDR1 and CDR2 (germline): LNHNV, YYDKDF (reference sequence). CDR3 DNA: TGTGCCACCAGCAGAGGAGGACAATCTGGAAACACCATATATTTT. Translation: CATSRGGQSGNTIYF. Together with reference TRBV15 and TRBJ1-3, the CDR3 gives the full variable domain: DAMVIQNPRYQVTQFGKPVTLSCSQTLNHNVMYWYQQKSSQAPKLLFHYYDKDFNNEADTPDNFQSRRPNTSFCFLDIRSPGLGDTAMYLCATSRGGQSGNTIYFGEGSWLTVV.

The gene calls are TRBV11-2 and TRBJ2-7, with TRBD1 identical over 11 bases. Germline V gene lookup returns CDR1 SGHAT and CDR2 FQNNGV. V was clipped by 4 bases and J by 7 bases; unmatched bases: 6. This CDR3 is 14 amino acids long. The chain's CDR3 is CASSWGQGDGEQYF. The DNA for the CDR3 is TGTGCCAGCAGCTGGGGACAGGGGGACGGGGAGCAGTACTTC.

Turning to this clone: A much larger clone is a single base away; this may be a read error. Other DNA sequences in the same sample also yield this CDR3. This chain links TRBV25-1 with TRBJ2-7; 9 nucleotides agree with TRBD1. The germline CDR1 and CDR2 sequences are MGHDK and SYGVNS. The CDR3 is made up of 14 amino acids. The CDR3 DNA reads TGTGCTAGCAGGGCTCAGGACAGGGGATACGAGCAGTACTTC. As protein: CASRAQDRGYEQYF.

V gene TRBV29-1 combines with J gene TRBJ2-5, with no clear D. The germline gives CDR1 SQVTM, CDR2 ANQGSEA. This CDR3 region has 14 residues. V lost 7 bases and J 0 bases, leaving 15 bases between the germline ends. CDR3 bases: TGCAGCGCCCCCAAAAGTACCGACCAAGAGACCCAGTACTTC. Amino acids: CSAPKSTDQETQYF.

The chain uses TRBV30 and TRBJ2-3; D possibly corresponds to TRBD2 (6 bases). The CDR3 is 14 amino acids. Per germline, CDR1 GTSNPN and CDR2 SVGIG (reference sequence). V lost 5 bases to trimming and J lost 0 bases, with 12 bases between them. CDR3 amino acids: CAWGRGLSTDTQYF. CDR3 DNA: TGTGCCTGGGGGCGGGGATTAAGCACAGATACGCAGTATTTT.

The rearrangement uses TRBV11-3 and TRBJ2-7, with D maybe TRBD1 (6 bases). The CDR3 is 15 amino acids. The ends were cut back, 2 bases at V and 7 bases at J, with 18 bases in the middle. The germline V gene has CDR1 SGHNT and CDR2 YENEEA. The CDR3: CASSLTNRVSGEQYF. The CDR3 nucleotides read TGTGCCAGCAGCTTAACCAACAGGGTATCTGGAGAGCAGTACTTC.

This chain connects TRBV7-9 to TRBJ2-7, with no clear D. Between the trimmed V and J ends, which lost 1 base and 3 bases, there was a span of 7 bases. The germline gives CDR1 SEHNR, CDR2 FQNEAQ (reference sequence). This CDR3 contains 13 residues. The CDR3 here is CASSLDGDYEQYF. Written as DNA, the CDR3 is TGTGCCAGCAGCTTAGACGGCGACTACGAGCAGTACTTC.

The chain uses TRBV6-1 and TRBJ2-7, with a weak D call TRBD2 (7 bases). CDR1 and CDR2 from the germline V gene are MNHNS and SASEGT. V was cut by 1 base and J by 2 bases, with 12 bases left in between. The CDR3 length is 15 residues. The CDR3 region has the DNA TGTGCCAGCAGTGAAGTAAAGGGGGGGCCCTACGAGCAGTACTTC. Translation gives CASSEVKGGPYEQYF.

This rearrangement joins TRBV2 to TRBJ2-1, with D possibly called TRBD1 or TRBD2 (6 bases each). The germline gives CDR1 SNHLY, CDR2 FYNNEI. The CDR3 is 17 amino acids. The germline V and J ends were trimmed by 6 bases and 6 bases, with 24 bases remaining between them. CDR3 in amino acids: CASRNVRRARGGNEQFF. CDR3 in DNA: TGTGCCAGCAGGAACGTCAGGAGGGCCAGGGGCGGCAATGAGCAGTTCTTC. Using reference TRBV2 and TRBJ2-1 for the parts outside the CDR3, the full variable domain is EPEVTQTPSHQVTQMGQEVILRCVPISNHLYFYWYRQILGQKVEFLVSFYNNEISEKSEIFDDQFSVERPDGSNFTLKIRSTKLEDSAMYFCASRNVRRARGGNEQFFGPGTRLTVL.

This chain links TRBV5-6 with TRBJ2-2; TRBD2 matches 7 bases. CDR1 is SGHDT and CDR2 is YYEEEE in the germline V gene. After removal of 2 bases from V and 6 bases from J, the junction contained 4 bases not matched to a gene. This CDR3 has 14 amino acids. CDR3 loop: CASSLLAGAGELFF. CDR3 nucleotide sequence: TGTGCCAGCAGCTTATTAGCGGGCGCCGGGGAGCTGTTTTTT. The variable domain in full, completed from reference TRBV5-6 and TRBJ2-2, reads DAGVTQSPTHLIKTRGQQVTLRCSPKSGHDTVSWYQQALGQGPQFIFQYYEEEERQRGNFPDRFSGHQFPNYSSELNVNALLLGDSALYLCASSLLAGAGELFFGEGSRLTVL.

This chain uses TRBV5-1 with TRBJ1-1; TRBD1 matches 12 bases. This CDR3 is 17 amino acids long. J was trimmed by 4 bases and V by 0 bases; bases with no gene match: 7. CDR1 and CDR2 (germline): SGHRS, YFSETQ. CDR3 sequence: CASSLAGQGAGSTEAFF. DNA for the CDR3: TGCGCCAGCAGCTTGGCGGGACAGGGGGCAGGAAGCACTGAAGCTTTCTTT. The full variable domain, completed using reference TRBV5-1 and TRBJ1-1, is KAGVTQTPRYLIKTRGQQVTLSCSPISGHRSVSWYQQTPGQGLQFLFEYFSETQRNKGNFPGRFSGRQFSNSRSEMNVSTLELGDSALYLCASSLAGQGAGSTEAFFGQGTRLTVV.

This clone was counted a few times. This chain joins TRBV6-5 and TRBJ1-1; no firm D call. The CDR3 runs to 14 residues. Germline V CDR1 and CDR2: MNHEY, SVGAGI. Trimming pared 5 bases from V and 1 base from J, leaving 11 bases between. The CDR3 DNA follows: TGTGCCAGCAGTCAGCCGCGGGGGAACACTGAAGCTTTCTTT. Residues: CASSQPRGNTEAFF.

The chain employs TRBV30 and TRBJ1-2; D not resolved. Germline V CDR1 and CDR2: GTSNPN, SVGIG (reference sequence). This CDR3 comprises 12 residues. V was clipped by 1 base and J by 5 bases, with 8 bases between them. CDR3 sequence: CAWSEGPYGYTF. Here the CDR3 DNA reads TGTGCCTGGAGTGAGGGCCCTTATGGCTACACCTTC. The variable domain in full, with the rest retrieved from reference TRBV30 and TRBJ1-2, is SQTIHQWPATLVQPVGSPLSLECTVEGTSNPNLYWYRQAAGRGLQLLFYSVGIGQISSEVPQNLSASRPQDRQFILSSKKLLLSDSGFYLCAWSEGPYGYTFGSGTRLTVV.

The chain joins TRBV9 to TRBJ2-7, with 7 bases fitting TRBD2. Germline CDR1 SGDLS, CDR2 YYNGEE. The CDR3 is made up of 16 amino acids. The ends lost 0 bases at V and 5 bases at J; junction bases unmatched: 11. The CDR3 here is CASSVGTSGGTHEQYF. The DNA of the CDR3 is TGTGCCAGCAGCGTAGGAACGTCGGGAGGCACCCACGAGCAGTACTTC. Drawing the rest from reference TRBV9 and TRBJ2-7, the complete variable domain is DSGVTQTPKHLITATGQRVTLRCSPRSGDLSVYWYQQSLDQGLQFLIQYYNGEERAKGNILERFSAQQFPDLHSELNLSSLELGDSALYFCASSVGTSGGTHEQYFGPGTRLTVT.

The rearrangement links TRBV7-2 to TRBJ1-4, with 7 positions matching TRBD1. The CDR3 length is 16 residues. CDR1 SGHTA and CDR2 FQGNSA come from the germline V gene. The V segment lost 2 bases and the J segment 2 bases; nucleotides outside the gene matches: 5. CDR3 protein: CASSLRGGGTNEKLFF. The CDR3 nucleotides read TGTGCCAGCAGCTTACGAGGGGGCGGGACTAATGAAAAACTGTTTTTT.